The present T cell receptor beta chain was sequenced within a study of blood T cell repertoires in COVID-19. Methods used by the authors: Reference gene primer amplification in the assay estimated nucleated cell counts. Clones were sequenced by immunoSEQ multiplex PCR, and TCRdb holds only the in-frame ones, with some missing. V and J calls and clone size follow that table, whereas D and trimming were derived from the DNA. The profile covers over 100,000 clones, with around 86% appearing a single time and approximately 7.9% taken by the ten largest. Germline CDR1 SNHLY, CDR2 FYNNEI. Trimming at V came to 4 bases and at J to 7 bases, leaving 7 bases not matched to a gene. CDR3 length: 14 amino acids.

Sequenced sample: peripheral blood. This sequence was found in a man in his 70s with acute or convalescent COVID-19. The chain is built from TRBV2 and TRBJ2-7; TRBD1 matches 10 bases. Here the CDR3 DNA reads TGTGCCAGCAGTGTCGACAGGGGGCTAGGAGAGCAGTACTTC. Translating it yields CASSVDRGLGEQYF.